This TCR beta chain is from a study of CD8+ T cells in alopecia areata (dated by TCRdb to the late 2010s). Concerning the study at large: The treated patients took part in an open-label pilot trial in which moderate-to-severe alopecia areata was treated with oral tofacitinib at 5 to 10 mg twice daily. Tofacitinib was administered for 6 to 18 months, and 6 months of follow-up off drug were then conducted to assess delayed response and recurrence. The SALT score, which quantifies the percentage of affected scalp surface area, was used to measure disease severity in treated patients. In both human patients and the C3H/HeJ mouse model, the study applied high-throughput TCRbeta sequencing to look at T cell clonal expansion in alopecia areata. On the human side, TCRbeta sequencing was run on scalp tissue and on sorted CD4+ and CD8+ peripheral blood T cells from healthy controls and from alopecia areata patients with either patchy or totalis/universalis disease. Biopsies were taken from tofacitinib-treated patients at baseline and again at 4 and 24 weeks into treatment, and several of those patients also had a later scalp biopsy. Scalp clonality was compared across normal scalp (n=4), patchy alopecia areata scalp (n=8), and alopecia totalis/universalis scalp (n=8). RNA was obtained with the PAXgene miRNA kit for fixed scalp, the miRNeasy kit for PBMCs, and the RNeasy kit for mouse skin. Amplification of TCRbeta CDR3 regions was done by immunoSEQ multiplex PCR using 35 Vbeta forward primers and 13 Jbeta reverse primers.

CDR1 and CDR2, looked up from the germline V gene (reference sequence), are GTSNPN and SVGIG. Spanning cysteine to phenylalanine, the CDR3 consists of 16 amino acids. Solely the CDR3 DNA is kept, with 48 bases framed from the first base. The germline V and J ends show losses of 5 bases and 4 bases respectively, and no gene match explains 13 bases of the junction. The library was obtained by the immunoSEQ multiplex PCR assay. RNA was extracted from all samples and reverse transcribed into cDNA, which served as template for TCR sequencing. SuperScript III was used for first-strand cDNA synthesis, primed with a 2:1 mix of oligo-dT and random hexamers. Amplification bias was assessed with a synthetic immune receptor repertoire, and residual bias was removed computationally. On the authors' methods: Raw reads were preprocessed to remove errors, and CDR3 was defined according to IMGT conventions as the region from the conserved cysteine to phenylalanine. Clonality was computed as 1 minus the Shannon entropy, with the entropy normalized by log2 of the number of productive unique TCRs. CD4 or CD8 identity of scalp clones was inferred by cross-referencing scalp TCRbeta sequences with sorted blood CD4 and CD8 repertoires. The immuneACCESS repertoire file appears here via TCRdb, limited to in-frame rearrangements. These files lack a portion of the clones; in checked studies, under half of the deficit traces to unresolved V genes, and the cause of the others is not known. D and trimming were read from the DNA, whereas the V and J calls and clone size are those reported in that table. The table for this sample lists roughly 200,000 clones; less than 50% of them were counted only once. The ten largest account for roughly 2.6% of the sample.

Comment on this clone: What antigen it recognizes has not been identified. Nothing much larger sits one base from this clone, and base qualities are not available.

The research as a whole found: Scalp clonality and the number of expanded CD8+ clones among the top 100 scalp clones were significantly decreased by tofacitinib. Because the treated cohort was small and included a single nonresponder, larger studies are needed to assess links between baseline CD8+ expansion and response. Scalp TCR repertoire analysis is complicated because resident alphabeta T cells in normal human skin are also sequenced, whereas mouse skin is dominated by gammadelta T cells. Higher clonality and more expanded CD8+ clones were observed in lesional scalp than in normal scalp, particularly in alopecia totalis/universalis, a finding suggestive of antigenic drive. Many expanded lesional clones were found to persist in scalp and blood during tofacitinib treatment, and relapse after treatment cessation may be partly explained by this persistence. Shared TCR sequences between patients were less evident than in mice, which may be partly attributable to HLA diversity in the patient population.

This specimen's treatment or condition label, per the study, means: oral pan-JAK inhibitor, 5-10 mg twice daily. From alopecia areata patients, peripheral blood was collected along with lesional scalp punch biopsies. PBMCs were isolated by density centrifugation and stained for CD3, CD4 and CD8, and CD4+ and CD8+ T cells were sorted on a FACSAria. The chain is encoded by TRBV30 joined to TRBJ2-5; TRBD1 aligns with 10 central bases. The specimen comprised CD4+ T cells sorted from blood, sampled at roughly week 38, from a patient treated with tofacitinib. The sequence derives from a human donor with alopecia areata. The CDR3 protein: CAWANRDRGQRETQYF. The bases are TGTGCCTGGGCGAACCGGGACAGGGGTCAGAGAGAGACCCAGTACTTC.